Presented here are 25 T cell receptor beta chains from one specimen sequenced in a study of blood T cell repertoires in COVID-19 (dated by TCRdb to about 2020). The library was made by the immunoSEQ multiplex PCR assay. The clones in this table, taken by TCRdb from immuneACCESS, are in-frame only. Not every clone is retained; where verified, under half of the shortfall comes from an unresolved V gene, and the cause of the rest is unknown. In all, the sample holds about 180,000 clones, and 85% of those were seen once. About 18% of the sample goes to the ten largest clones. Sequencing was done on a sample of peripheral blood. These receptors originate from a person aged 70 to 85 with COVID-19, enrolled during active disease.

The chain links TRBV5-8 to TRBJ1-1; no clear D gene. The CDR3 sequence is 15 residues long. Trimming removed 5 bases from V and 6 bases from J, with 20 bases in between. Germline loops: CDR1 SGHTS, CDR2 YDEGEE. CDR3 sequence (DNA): TGTGCCAGCAGGCGGCACTTTGAGAAGGAGGCTGAAGCTTTCTTT. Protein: CASRRHFEKEAEAFF.

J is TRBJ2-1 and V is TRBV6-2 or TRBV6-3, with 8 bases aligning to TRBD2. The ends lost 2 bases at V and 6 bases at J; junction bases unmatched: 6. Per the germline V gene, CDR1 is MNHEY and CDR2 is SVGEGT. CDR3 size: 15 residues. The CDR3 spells CASSYRSGRLNEQFF. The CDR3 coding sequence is TGTGCCAGCAGTTACCGGAGCGGGAGACTCAATGAGCAGTTCTTC.

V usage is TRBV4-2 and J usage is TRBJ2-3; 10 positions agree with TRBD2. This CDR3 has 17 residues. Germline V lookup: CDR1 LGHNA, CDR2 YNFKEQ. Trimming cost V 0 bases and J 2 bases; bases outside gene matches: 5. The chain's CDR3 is CASSQDPSGGLTDTQYF. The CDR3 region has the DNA TGTGCCAGCAGCCAAGATCCTAGCGGGGGACTCACAGATACGCAGTATTTT.

The CDR3, as DNA: TGTGCCAGCAGTATCCCGACAGACAGTTCACCCCTCCACTTT. Translated: CASSIPTDSSPLHF. The rearrangement links TRBV27 to TRBJ1-6, with D possibly matching TRBD1 (5 bases). Trimming removed 5 bases at V and 9 bases at J, with 14 bases between. Per germline, CDR1 MNHEY and CDR2 SMNVEV (reference sequence). The CDR3 consists of 14 residues.

Here the CDR3 DNA reads TGTGCCAGCAGCGTAGCAGAGCGATTAGCGGCACCCTACAATGAGCAGTTCTTC. It is translated as CASSVAERLAAPYNEQFF. The V call is TRBV9, the J call TRBJ2-1; TRBD2 might be the D (6 bases). The CDR3 is 18 amino acids. The germline CDR1 and CDR2 sequences are SGDLS and YYNGEE. Trimming removed 0 bases at V and 2 bases at J, with 18 bases between.

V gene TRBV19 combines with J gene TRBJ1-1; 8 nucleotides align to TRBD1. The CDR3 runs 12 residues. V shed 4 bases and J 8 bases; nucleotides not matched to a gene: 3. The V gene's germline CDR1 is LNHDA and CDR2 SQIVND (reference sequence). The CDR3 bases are TGTGCCAGTAGTACCAGGGGGCGGGAAGCTTTCTTT. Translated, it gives CASSTRGREAFF.

DNA for the CDR3: TGTGCCAGCAGTTTGCGAGGGGGCGAGGATCAGCCCCAGCATTTT. The encoded protein is CASSLRGGEDQPQHF. The V and J genes are TRBV28 and TRBJ1-5; 7 bases align to TRBD1. CDR1 and CDR2 (germline): MDHEN, SYDVKM. This CDR3 region has 15 residues. V was pared by 3 bases and J by 5 bases, with 7 bases of the junction left unmatched.

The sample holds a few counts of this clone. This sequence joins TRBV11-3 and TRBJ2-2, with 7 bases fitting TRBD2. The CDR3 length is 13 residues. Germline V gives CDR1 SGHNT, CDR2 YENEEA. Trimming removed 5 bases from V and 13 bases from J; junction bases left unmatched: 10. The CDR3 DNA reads TGTGCCAGCAGCCCGACGACTAGCCGGGCGCTGTTTTTT. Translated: CASSPTTSRALFF.

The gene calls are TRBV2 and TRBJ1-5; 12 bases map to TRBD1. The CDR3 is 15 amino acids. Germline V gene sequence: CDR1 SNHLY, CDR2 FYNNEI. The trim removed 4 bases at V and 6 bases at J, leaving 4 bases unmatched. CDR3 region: CASSVTGQGAQPQHF. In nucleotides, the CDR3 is TGTGCCAGCAGTGTTACGGGACAGGGGGCTCAGCCCCAGCATTTT.

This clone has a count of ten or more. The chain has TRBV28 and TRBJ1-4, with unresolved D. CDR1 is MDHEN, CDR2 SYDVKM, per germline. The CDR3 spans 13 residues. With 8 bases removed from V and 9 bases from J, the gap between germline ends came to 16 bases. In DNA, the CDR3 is TGTGCCAGCTACTATTCTTCGGGAAAAAAACTGTTTTTT. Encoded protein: CASYYSSGKKLFF.

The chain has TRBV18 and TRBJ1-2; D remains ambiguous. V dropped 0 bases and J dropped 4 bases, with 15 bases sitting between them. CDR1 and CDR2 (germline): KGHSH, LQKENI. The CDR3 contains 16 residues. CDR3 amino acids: CASSPPGQAGFYGYTF. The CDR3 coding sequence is TGTGCCAGCTCACCACCGGGCCAGGCAGGATTCTATGGCTACACCTTC.

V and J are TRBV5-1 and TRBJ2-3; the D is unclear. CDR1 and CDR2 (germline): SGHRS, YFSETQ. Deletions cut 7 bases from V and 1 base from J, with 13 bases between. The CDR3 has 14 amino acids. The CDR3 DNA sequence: TGCGCCAGCTGCGAGGCACCGGGCACAGATACGCAGTATTTT. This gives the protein CASCEAPGTDTQYF.

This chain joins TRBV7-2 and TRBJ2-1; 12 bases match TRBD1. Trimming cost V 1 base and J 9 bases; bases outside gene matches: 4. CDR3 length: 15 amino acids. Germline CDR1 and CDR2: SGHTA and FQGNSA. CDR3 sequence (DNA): TGTGCCAGCAGCTTAGGGGGGACAGGGGGCGGTGAGCAGTTCTTC. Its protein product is CASSLGGTGGGEQFF.

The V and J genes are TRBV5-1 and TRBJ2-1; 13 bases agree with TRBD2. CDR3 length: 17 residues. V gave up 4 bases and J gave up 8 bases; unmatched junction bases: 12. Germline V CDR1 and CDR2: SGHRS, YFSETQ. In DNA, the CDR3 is TGCGCCAGCAGCGAGAGCTCCGGGACTAGCGGGATCGATGAGCAGTTCTTC. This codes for CASSESSGTSGIDEQFF.

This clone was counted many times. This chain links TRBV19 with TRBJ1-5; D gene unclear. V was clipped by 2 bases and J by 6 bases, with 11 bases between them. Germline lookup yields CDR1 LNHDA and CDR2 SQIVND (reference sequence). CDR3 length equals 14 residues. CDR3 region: CASSISPPGQPQHF. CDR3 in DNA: TGTGCCAGTAGTATAAGCCCCCCAGGTCAGCCCCAGCATTTT.

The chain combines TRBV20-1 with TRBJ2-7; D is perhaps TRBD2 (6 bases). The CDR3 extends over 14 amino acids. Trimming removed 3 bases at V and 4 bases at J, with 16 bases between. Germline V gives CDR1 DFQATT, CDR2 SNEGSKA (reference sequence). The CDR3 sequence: CSASTTRGLYEQYF. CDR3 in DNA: TGCAGTGCTAGTACTACTCGGGGGTTGTACGAGCAGTACTTC.

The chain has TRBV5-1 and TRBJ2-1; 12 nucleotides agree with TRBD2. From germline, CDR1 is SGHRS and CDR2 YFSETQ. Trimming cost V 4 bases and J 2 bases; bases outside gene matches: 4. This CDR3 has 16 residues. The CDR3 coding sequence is TGCGCCAGCAGCCCTACTAGCGGGGGGACCTACAATGAGCAGTTCTTC. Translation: CASSPTSGGTYNEQFF.

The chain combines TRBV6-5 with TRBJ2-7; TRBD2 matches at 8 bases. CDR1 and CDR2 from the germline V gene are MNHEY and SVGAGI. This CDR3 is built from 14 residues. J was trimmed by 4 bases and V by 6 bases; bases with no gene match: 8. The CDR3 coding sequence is TGTGCCAGCAGGGGACCGGGGGGGAGATACGAGCAGTACTTC. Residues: CASRGPGGRYEQYF.

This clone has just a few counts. CDR3 sequence (DNA): TGTGCCAGCAGCGGGGGGGAACCTCCCGATACGCAGTATTTT. Protein: CASSGGEPPDTQYF. The chain has TRBV6-5 and TRBJ2-3, with TRBD2 identical over 8 bases. Per germline, CDR1 MNHEY and CDR2 SVGAGI. This CDR3 comprises 14 residues. With V trimmed by 6 bases and J by 6 bases, 8 bases remained unmatched.

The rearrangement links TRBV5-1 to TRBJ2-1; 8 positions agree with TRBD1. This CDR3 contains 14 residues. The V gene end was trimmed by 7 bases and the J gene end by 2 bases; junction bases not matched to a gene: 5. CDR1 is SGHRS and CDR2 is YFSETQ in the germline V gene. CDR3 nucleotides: TGCGCCAGCGGACAGGGTAATCCCTACAATGAGCAGTTCTTC. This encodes CASGQGNPYNEQFF.

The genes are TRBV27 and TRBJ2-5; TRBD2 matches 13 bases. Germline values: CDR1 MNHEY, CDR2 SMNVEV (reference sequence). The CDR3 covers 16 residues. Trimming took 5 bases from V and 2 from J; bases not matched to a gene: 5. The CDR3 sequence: CASSPRGLAGQETQYF. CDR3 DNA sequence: TGTGCCAGCAGTCCCCGGGGACTAGCGGGACAAGAGACCCAGTACTTC.

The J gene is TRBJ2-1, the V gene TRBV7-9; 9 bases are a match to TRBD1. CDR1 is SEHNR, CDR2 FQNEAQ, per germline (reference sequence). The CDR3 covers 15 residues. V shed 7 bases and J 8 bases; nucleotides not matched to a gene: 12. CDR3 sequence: CASTRGQGFLDEQFF. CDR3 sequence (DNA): TGTGCCAGCACCAGGGGACAGGGTTTTTTAGATGAGCAGTTCTTC. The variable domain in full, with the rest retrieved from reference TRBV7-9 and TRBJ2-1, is DTGVSQNPRHKITKRGQNVTFRCDPISEHNRLYWYRQTLGQGPEFLTYFQNEAQLEKSRLLSDRFSAERPKGSFSTLEIQRTEQGDSAMYLCASTRGQGFLDEQFFGPGTRLTVL.

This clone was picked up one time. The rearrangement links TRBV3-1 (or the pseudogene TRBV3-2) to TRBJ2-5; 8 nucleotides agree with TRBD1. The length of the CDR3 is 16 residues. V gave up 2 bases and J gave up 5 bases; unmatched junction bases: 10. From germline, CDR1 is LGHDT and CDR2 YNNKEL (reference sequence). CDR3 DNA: TGTGCCAGCAGCCAACAGGGGGCCCGGGGTTTGGAGACCCAGTACTTC. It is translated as CASSQQGARGLETQYF.

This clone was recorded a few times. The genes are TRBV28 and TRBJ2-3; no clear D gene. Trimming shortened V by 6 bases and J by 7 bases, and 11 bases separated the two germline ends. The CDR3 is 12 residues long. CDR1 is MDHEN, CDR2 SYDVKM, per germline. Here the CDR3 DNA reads TGTGCCAGCAGCTCCCTATCTTATACGCAGTATTTT. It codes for CASSSLSYTQYF. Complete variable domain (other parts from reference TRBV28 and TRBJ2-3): DVKVTQSSRYLVKRTGEKVFLECVQDMDHENMFWYRQDPGLGLRLIYFSYDVKMKEKGDIPEGYSVSREKKERFSLILESASTNQTSMYLCASSSLSYTQYFGPGTRLTVL.

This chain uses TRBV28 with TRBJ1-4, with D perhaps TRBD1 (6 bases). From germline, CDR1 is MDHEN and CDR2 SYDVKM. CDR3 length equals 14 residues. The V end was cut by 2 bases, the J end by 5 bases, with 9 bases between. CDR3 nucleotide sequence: TGTGCCAGCAGTTTAGGCGGACAGAATGAAAAACTGTTTTTT. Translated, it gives CASSLGGQNEKLFF.